The text below deals with one T cell receptor (beta chain). Original data processing: Amplification with reference gene primers provided the estimates of nucleated cell counts. The assay was immunoSEQ multiplex PCR, and TCRdb's table has in-frame clones only and misses some. V, J and clone size are those of that table, while D and trimming were read from the DNA. The sample holds 250,000 to 300,000 clones, about 76% seen once. The sample comes from a study of blood T cell repertoires in COVID-19. Study in general: Acute-phase and convalescent COVID-19 samples originated in the United States, Italy and Spain. PBMCs, B-cell-depleted T cells, or T cells provided the cDNA or gDNA that made up the material.

J lost 2 bases, V lost 6 bases, and 6 bases had no gene match. The CDR3 is made up of 14 amino acids. Germline values: CDR1 ENHRY, CDR2 SYGVKD. The TCR was taken from an older woman with active or convalescent COVID-19. The rearrangement links TRBV10-3 to TRBJ1-1; TRBD1 agrees at 7 bases. The specimen sequenced was peripheral blood. CDR3 DNA: TGTGCCATCAGAACACAGGGGCAAAACACTGAAGCTTTCTTT. Translation gives CAIRTQGQNTEAFF.